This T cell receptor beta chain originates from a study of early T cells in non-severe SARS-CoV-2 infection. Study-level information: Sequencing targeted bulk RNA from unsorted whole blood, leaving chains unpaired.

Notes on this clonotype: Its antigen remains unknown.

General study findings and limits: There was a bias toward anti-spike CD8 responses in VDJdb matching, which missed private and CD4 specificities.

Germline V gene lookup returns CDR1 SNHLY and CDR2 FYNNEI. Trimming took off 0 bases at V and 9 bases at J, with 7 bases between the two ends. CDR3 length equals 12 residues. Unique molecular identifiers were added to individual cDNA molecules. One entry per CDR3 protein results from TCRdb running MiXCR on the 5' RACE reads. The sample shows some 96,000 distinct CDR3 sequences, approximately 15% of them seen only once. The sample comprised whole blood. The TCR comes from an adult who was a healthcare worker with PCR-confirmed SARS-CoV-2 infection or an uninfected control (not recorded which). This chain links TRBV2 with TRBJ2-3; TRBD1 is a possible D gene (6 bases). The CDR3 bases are TGTGCCAGCAGTGAAGCAAGGGGGACGCAGTATTTT. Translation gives CASSEARGTQYF. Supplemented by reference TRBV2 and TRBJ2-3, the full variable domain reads EPEVTQTPSHQVTQMGQEVILRCVPISNHLYFYWYRQILGQKVEFLVSFYNNEISEKSEIFDDQFSVERPDGSNFTLKIRSTKLEDSAMYFCASSEARGTQYFGPGTRLTVL.